The clone carrying this TCR beta chain was counted only a few times. The data were obtained in a study of radiation and T cells in renal cell carcinoma. The CDR3 consists of 14 residues. The V gene's germline CDR1 is MNHEY and CDR2 SVGAGI. V was shortened by 6 bases and J by 2 bases, with 14 bases between the two germline ends. The protocol was immunoSEQ multiplex PCR, while the TCRdb copy is restricted to in-frame clones and leaves out a portion. The table shows approximately 83,000 clones, with around 85% occurring only once. Time point in this sample: blood 4 weeks post-SBRT, at nephrectomy. The treatment: 15 Gy SBRT to primary tumor, nephrectomy 4 weeks later.

The chain couples TRBV6-5 to TRBJ2-7; a possible D gene is TRBD1 (6 bases). This TCR was sampled from a man aged 50 to 59 with renal cell carcinoma. Material: blood, obtained from a patient whose treatment included radiotherapy and nephrectomy. The CDR3 DNA sequence: TGTGCCAGCAGCCCGACAGGAAAACCCTACGAGCAGTACTTC. It specifies CASSPTGKPYEQYF.